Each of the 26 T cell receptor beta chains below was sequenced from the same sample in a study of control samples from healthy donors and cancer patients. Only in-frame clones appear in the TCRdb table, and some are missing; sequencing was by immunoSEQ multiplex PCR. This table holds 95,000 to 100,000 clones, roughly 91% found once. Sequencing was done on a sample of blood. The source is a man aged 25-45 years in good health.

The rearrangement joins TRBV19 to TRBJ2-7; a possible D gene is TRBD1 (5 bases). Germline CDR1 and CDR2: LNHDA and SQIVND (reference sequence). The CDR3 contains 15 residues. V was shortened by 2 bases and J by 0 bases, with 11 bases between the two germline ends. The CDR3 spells CASSISTGLSYEQYF. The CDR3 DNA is TGTGCCAGTAGTATATCTACAGGCCTCTCCTACGAGCAGTACTTC.

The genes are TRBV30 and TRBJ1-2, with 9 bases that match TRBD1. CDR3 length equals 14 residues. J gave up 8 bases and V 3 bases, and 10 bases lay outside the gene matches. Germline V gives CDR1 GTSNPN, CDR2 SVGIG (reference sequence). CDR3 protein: CAWRISGQGAGYTF. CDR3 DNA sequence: TGTGCCTGGAGAATTTCGGGACAGGGTGCAGGCTACACCTTC.

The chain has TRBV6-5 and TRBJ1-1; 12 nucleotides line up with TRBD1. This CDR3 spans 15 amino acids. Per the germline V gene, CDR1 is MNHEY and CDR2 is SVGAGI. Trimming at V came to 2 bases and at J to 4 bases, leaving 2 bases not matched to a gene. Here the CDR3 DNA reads TGTGCCAGCAGTTACCCGGGACAGGGGGCCACTGAAGCTTTCTTT. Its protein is CASSYPGQGATEAFF.

CDR3 protein: CAWSDPGGYGYTF. The CDR3 DNA follows: TGTGCCTGGAGTGACCCGGGCGGATATGGCTACACCTTC. The rearrangement links TRBV30 to TRBJ1-2; D gene unclear. This CDR3 is built from 13 residues. Germline-derived CDR1 and CDR2 are GTSNPN and SVGIG (reference sequence). V lost 1 base and J 5 bases, leaving 11 bases between the germline ends.

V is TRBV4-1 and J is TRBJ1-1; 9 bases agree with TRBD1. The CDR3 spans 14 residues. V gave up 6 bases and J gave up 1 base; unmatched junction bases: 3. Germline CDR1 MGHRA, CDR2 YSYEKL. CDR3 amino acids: CASREGQGNTEAFF. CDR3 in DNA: TGCGCCAGCAGGGAGGGACAGGGGAACACTGAAGCTTTCTTT.

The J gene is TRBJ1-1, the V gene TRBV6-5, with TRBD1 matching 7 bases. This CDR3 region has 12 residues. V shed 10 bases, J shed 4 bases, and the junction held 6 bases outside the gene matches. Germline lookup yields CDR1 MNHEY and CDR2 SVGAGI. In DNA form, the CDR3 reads TGTGCCACCAGACAGGGCAGCACTGAAGCTTTCTTT. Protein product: CATRQGSTEAFF.

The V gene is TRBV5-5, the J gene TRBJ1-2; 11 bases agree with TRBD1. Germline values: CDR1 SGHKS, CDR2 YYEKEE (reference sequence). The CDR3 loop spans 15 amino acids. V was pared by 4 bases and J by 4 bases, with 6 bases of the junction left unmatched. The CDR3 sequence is CASSAGQGAGYGYTF. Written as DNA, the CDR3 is TGTGCCAGCAGCGCCGGACAGGGGGCCGGCTATGGCTACACCTTC.

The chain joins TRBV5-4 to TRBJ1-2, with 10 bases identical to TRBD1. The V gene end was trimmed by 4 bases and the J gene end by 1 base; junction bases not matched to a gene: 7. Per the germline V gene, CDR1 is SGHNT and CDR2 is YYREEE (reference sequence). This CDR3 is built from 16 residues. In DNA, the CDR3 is TGTGCCAGCAGCCCGGCCGGGACAGGGGTTAACTATGGCTACACCTTC. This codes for CASSPAGTGVNYGYTF.

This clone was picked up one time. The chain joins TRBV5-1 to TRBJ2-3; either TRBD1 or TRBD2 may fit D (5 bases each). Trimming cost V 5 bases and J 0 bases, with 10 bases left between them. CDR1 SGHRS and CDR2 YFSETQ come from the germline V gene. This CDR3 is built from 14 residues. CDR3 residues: CASRNRDSTDTQYF. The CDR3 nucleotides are TGCGCCAGCAGGAACCGGGACAGCACAGATACGCAGTATTTT. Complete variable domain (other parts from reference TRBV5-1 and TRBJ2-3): KAGVTQTPRYLIKTRGQQVTLSCSPISGHRSVSWYQQTPGQGLQFLFEYFSETQRNKGNFPGRFSGRQFSNSRSEMNVSTLELGDSALYLCASRNRDSTDTQYFGPGTRLTVL.

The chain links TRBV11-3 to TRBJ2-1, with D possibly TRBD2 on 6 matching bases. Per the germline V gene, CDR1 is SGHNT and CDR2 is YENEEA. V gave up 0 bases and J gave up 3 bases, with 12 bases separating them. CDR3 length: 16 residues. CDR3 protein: CASSLDIGGVYNEQFF. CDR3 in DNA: TGTGCCAGCAGCTTAGATATCGGGGGAGTCTACAATGAGCAGTTCTTC.

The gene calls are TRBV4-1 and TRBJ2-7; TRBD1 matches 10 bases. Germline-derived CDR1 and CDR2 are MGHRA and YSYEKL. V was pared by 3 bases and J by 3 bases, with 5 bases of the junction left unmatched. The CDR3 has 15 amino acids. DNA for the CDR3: TGCGCCAGCAGCCAGGCCGGGACAGGGGACTACGAGCAGTACTTC. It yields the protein CASSQAGTGDYEQYF.

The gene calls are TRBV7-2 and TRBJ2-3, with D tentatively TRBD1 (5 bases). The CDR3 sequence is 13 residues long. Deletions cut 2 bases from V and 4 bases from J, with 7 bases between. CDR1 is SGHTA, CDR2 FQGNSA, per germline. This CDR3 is CASSLKGADTQYF. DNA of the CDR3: TGTGCCAGCAGCTTAAAAGGGGCAGATACGCAGTATTTT.

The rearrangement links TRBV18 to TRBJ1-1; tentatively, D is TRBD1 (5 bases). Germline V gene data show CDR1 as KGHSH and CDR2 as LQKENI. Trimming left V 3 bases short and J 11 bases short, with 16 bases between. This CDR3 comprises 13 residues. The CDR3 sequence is CASSPTSGTGAFF. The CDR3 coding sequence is TGTGCCAGCTCACCGACATCCGGGACGGGCGCTTTCTTT.

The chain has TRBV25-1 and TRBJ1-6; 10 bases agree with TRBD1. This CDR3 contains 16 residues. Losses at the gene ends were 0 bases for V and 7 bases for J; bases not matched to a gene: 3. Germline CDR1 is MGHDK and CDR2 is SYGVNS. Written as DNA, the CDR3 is TGTGCCAGCAGTGAATACTTGGGACAGGGGAATTCACCCCTCCACTTT. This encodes CASSEYLGQGNSPLHF.

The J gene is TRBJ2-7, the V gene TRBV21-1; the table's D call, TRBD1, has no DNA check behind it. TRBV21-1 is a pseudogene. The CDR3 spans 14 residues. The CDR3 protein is CASSKEQGTYEQYV. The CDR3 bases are TGTGCCAGCAGCAAGGAGCAGGGCACTTACGAGCAGTACGTC.

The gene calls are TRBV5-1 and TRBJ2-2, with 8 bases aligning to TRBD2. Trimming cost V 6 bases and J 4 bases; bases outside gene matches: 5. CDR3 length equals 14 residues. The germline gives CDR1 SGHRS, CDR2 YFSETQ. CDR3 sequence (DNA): TGCGCCAGCAAGGGACTAGGAAGCACCGGGGAGCTGTTTTTT. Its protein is CASKGLGSTGELFF.

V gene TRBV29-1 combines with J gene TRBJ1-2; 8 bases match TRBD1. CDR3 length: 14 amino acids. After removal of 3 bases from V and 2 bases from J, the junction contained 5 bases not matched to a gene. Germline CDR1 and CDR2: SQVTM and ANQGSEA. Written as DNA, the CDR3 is TGCAGCGTTGAGTTTAGACAGGGGAACTATGGCTACACCTTC. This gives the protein CSVEFRQGNYGYTF.

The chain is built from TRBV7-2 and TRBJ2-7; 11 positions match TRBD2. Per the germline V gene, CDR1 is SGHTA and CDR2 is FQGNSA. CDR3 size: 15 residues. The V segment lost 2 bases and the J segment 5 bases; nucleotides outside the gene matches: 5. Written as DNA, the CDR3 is TGTGCCAGCAGCTTAAGTACTAGCGGGAGAGACGAGCAGTACTTC. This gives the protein CASSLSTSGRDEQYF.

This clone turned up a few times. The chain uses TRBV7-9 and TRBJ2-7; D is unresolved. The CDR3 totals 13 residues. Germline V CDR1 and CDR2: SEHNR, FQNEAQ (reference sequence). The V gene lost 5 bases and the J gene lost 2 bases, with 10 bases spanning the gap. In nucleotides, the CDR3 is TGTGCCAGCAGCCGGACGGATACCTACGAGCAGTACGTC. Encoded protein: CASSRTDTYEQYV.

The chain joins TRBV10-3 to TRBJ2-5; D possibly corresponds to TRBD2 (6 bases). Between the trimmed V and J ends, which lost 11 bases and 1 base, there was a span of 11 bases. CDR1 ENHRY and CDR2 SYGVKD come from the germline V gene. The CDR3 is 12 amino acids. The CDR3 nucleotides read TGTGCCGACCGCGGGGCCCAAGAGACCCAGTACTTC. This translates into CADRGAQETQYF.

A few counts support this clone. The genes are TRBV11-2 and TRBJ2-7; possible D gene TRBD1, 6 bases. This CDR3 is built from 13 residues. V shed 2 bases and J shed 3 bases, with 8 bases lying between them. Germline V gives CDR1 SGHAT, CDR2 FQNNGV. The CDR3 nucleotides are TGTGCCAGCAGCTTATCACAGGGCTACGAGCAGTACTTC. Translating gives CASSLSQGYEQYF.

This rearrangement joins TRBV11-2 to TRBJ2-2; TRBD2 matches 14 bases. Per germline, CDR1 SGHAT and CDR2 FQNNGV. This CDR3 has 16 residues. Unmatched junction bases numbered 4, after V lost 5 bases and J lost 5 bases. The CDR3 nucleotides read TGTGCCAGCAGCGGACTAGCGGGAGGTGGGACCGGGGAGCTGTTTTTT. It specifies CASSGLAGGGTGELFF.

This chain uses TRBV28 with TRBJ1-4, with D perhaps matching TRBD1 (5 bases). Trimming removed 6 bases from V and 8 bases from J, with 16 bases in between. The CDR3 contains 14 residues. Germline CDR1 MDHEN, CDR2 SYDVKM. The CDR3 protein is CASSGGATGEKLFF. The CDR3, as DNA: TGTGCCAGCAGCGGTGGGGCAACAGGAGAAAAACTGTTTTTT.

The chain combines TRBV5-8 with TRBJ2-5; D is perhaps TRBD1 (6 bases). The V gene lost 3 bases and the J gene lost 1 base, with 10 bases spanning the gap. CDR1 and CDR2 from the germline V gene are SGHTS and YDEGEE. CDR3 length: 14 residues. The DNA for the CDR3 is TGTGCCAGCAGCTCCTACAGGGTCCAAGAGACCCAGTACTTC. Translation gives CASSSYRVQETQYF.

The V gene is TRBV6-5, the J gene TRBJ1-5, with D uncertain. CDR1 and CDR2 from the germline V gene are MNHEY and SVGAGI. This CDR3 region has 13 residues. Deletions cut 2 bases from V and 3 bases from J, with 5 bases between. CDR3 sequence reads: CASSYGINQPQHF. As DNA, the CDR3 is TGTGCCAGCAGTTACGGGATCAATCAGCCCCAGCATTTT.

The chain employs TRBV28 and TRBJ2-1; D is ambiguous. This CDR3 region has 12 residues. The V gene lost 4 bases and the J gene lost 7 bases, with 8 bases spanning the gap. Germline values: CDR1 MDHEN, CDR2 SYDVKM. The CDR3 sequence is CASSSRRNEQFF. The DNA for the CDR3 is TGTGCCAGCAGTTCCAGACGAAATGAGCAGTTCTTC.